The rows below give T cell receptor beta chains drawn from one sample of a study of blood T cell repertoires in COVID-19. TCRdb keeps only in-frame clones here, not all; method: immunoSEQ multiplex PCR. The table records roughly 150,000 clones, approximately 90% of them present only once. Material: peripheral blood. The receptors derive from a woman between 65 and 79 years old with acute or convalescent COVID-19. Each CDR3 is given with its conserved first and last residue. The order of the fields is V gene, D gene, clone size, J gene, CDR3 protein, CDR3 DNA. The D gene is left open where the match is weak. Rows give clone size only sometimes, using once, few, many, or a class for an expanded clone.

v_call: TRBV2
d_call: -
clone_size: -
j_call: TRBJ1-2
cdr3_aa: CASLGQPGSYGYTF
cdr3_nt: TGTGCCAGCTTAGGACAACCAGGCTCCTATGGCTACACCTTC

v_call: TRBV4-2
d_call: TRBD1
clone_size: -
j_call: TRBJ1-2
cdr3_aa: CASSQGTGGPPNYGYTF
cdr3_nt: TGTGCCAGCAGCCAAGGGACAGGGGGGCCTCCTAACTATGGCTACACCTTC

v_call: TRBV7-2
d_call: TRBD2
clone_size: few
j_call: TRBJ2-3
cdr3_aa: CASSWGTSGSTDTQYF
cdr3_nt: TGTGCCAGCAGCTGGGGGACTAGCGGTAGCACAGATACGCAGTATTTT

v_call: TRBV18
d_call: -
clone_size: once
j_call: TRBJ2-3
cdr3_aa: CASSRASTRFTDTQYF
cdr3_nt: TGTGCCAGCTCACGGGCATCGACACGATTCACAGATACGCAGTATTTT

v_call: TRBV5-1
d_call: -
clone_size: -
j_call: TRBJ1-1
cdr3_aa: CASSLAGTRGNTEAFF
cdr3_nt: TGCGCCAGCAGCTTGGCCGGGACCAGGGGGAACACTGAAGCTTTCTTT

v_call: TRBV2
d_call: TRBD1
clone_size: -
j_call: TRBJ2-3
cdr3_aa: CASKPGQAGDTQYF
cdr3_nt: TGTGCCAGCAAGCCGGGACAGGCTGGAGATACGCAGTATTTT

v_call: TRBV21-1
d_call: -
clone_size: -
j_call: TRBJ2-4
cdr3_aa: CASSKPGQGWWETKNIQYF
cdr3_nt: TGTGCCAGCAGCAAACCGGGACAGGGGTGGTGGGAGACCAAAAACATTCAGTACTTC

v_call: TRBV6-5
d_call: -
clone_size: -
j_call: TRBJ1-4
cdr3_aa: CASWGGAFEKLFF
cdr3_nt: TGTGCCTCCTGGGGGGGCGCGTTTGAAAAACTGTTTTTT

v_call: TRBV7-8
d_call: TRBD1
clone_size: -
j_call: TRBJ1-2
cdr3_aa: CASSTGGSYGYTF
cdr3_nt: TGTGCCAGCAGCACAGGGGGGAGCTATGGCTACACCTTC

v_call: TRBV3-1/TRBV3-2
d_call: -
clone_size: -
j_call: TRBJ2-2
cdr3_aa: CASSQVTIHTGELFF
cdr3_nt: TGTGCCAGCAGCCAAGTGACAATCCACACCGGGGAGCTGTTTTTT